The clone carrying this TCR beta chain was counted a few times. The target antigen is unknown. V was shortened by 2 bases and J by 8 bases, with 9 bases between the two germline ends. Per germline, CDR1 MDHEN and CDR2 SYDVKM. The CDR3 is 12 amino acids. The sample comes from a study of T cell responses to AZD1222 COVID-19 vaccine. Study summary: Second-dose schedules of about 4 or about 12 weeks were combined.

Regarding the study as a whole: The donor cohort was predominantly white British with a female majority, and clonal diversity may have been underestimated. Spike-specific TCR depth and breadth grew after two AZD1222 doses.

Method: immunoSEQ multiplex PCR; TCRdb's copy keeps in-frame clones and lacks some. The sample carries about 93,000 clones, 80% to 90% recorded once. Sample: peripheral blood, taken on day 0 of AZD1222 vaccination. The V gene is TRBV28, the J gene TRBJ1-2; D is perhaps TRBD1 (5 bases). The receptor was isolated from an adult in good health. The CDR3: CASSLEGRGYTF. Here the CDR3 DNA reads TGTGCCAGCAGTTTAGAGGGACGCGGCTACACCTTC.